The 7 T cell receptor beta chains below all came from one sample that was sequenced in a study of PD-L1 blockade in urothelial cancer. Stated time point: pretreatment peripheral blood. The protocol was immunoSEQ multiplex PCR, while the TCRdb copy is restricted to in-frame clones and leaves out a portion. The sample records about 81,000 clones, roughly nine tenths being singletons. The source was PBMCs, collected around atezolizumab (anti-PD-L1) treatment. These receptors were taken from a woman aged 80 or over with urothelial cancer.

The chain recombines TRBV4-1 with TRBJ2-7; TRBD2 matches 10 bases. Looked up from germline, CDR1 is MGHRA and CDR2 is YSYEKL. With 1 base clipped from V and 1 base from J, the junction kept 1 base outside the gene matches. This CDR3 is 15 amino acids long. The CDR3 coding sequence is TGCGCCAGCAGCCAAGGACTAGCGGGTTCCTACGAGCAGTACTTC. Translation gives CASSQGLAGSYEQYF.

This clone has just a few counts. This chain links TRBV7-9 with TRBJ1-2; 7 nucleotides align to TRBD1. The CDR3 runs 15 residues. The J segment lost 5 bases and the V segment lost 3 bases, leaving 9 bases of the junction unmatched. Per the germline V gene, CDR1 is SEHNR and CDR2 is FQNEAQ (reference sequence). The CDR3 sequence: CASSLGDRERYGYTF. The CDR3 DNA reads as TGTGCCAGCAGCTTGGGAGACAGGGAGAGGTATGGCTACACCTTC. Variable domain in full (rest from reference TRBV7-9 and TRBJ1-2): DTGVSQNPRHKITKRGQNVTFRCDPISEHNRLYWYRQTLGQGPEFLTYFQNEAQLEKSRLLSDRFSAERPKGSFSTLEIQRTEQGDSAMYLCASSLGDRERYGYTFGSGTRLTVV.

The chain employs TRBV4-1 and TRBJ1-1; D uncertain. This CDR3 has 16 residues. The V end was cut by 0 bases, the J end by 2 bases, with 13 bases between. Germline values: CDR1 MGHRA, CDR2 YSYEKL. DNA of the CDR3: TGCGCCAGCAGCCAAGACCCCTGGGGAGGAAACACTGAAGCTTTCTTT. Protein sequence: CASSQDPWGGNTEAFF.

The J gene is TRBJ1-1, the V gene TRBV19; the match to TRBD1 covers 7 bases. V lost 6 bases, J lost 2 bases, and 3 bases stayed unmatched. This CDR3 is 13 amino acids long. Germline values: CDR1 LNHDA, CDR2 SQIVND (reference sequence). This CDR3 is CASRTGLNTEAFF. The CDR3 region has the DNA TGTGCCAGTAGGACAGGGCTTAACACTGAAGCTTTCTTT.

Here the CDR3 DNA reads TGTGCCTGGAGTGTCACCGGACTAGCGGGAGGAAAGGGGAATAATGAGCAGTTCTTC. Translated: CAWSVTGLAGGKGNNEQFF. The chain couples TRBV30 to TRBJ2-1; 14 bases line up with TRBD2. CDR3 length equals 19 residues. The V gene end was trimmed by 0 bases and the J gene end by 7 bases; junction bases not matched to a gene: 14. Germline V gene lookup returns CDR1 GTSNPN and CDR2 SVGIG (reference sequence).

The chain combines TRBV4-2 with TRBJ1-2; the D is unclear. Trimming removed 1 base at V and 8 bases at J, with 14 bases between. This CDR3 is 14 amino acids long. Per the germline V gene, CDR1 is LGHNA and CDR2 is YNFKEQ. The CDR3 sequence is CASSQGESGSGYTF. CDR3 nucleotide sequence: TGTGCCAGCAGCCAAGGCGAAAGTGGGAGCGGCTACACCTTC.

V usage is TRBV5-6 and J usage is TRBJ2-2; the match to TRBD1 covers 9 bases. Germline lookup yields CDR1 SGHDT and CDR2 YYEEEE. The CDR3 runs 15 residues. Trimming cost V 4 bases and J 5 bases; bases outside gene matches: 6. CDR3 DNA sequence: TGTGCCAGCAGCCCCGGGACAGGGTGGACCGGGGAGCTGTTTTTT. It specifies CASSPGTGWTGELFF.